Shown below are 29 T cell receptor beta chains from a single sample sequenced in a study of blood T cells in healthy people across ages. It was with a sample-barcoded 5' primer and a J-beta primer mix that a second PCR of about 6 to 12 cycles was run. TCRdb reanalysed the 5' RACE reads using MiXCR and keeps one entry per CDR3 protein. Among roughly 1,100,000 distinct CDR3 sequences listed, roughly 24% were seen once. The data also belong to a second study, concerning T cells of mothers and their children.

Sequencing was performed on blood. These receptors were obtained from a girl aged 2 to 9 in good health.

This clonotype was observed at least ten times. An end of the junction differs from the germline gene, which may be a read error. V usage is TRBV5-1 and J usage is TRBJ2-7; 10 bases agree with TRBD1. Germline V lookup: CDR1 SGHRS, CDR2 YFSETQ. This CDR3 contains 15 residues. CDR3 loop: CASSLAGTGAYEQYF. The CDR3 DNA is TGTGCCAGCAGCTTAGCCGGGACAGGGGCCTACGAGCAGTACTTC. Full variable domain (remainder filled in from reference TRBV5-1 and TRBJ2-7): KAGVTQTPRYLIKTRGQQVTLSCSPISGHRSVSWYQQTPGQGLQFLFEYFSETQRNKGNFPGRFSGRQFSNSRSEMNVSTLELGDSALYLCASSLAGTGAYEQYFGPGTRLTVT.

Concerning this clonotype itself: A read error may account for a junction end that differs from germline. V gene TRBV20-1 combines with J gene TRBJ2-1, with 14 nucleotides matching TRBD2. The CDR3 totals 20 residues. Germline-derived CDR1 and CDR2 are DFQATT and SNEGSKA (reference sequence). CDR3 bases: TGCAGTGCCAGAGATCGGCTACCGGGACTAGCGGGGGCCGAGCACAATGAGCAGTTCTTC. This encodes CSARDRLPGLAGAEHNEQFF.

The chain joins TRBV4-2 to TRBJ1-6; D possibly corresponds to TRBD1 (6 bases). The ends were cut back, 2 bases at V and 12 bases at J, with 20 bases in the middle. The CDR3 is made up of 16 amino acids. Germline CDR1 is LGHNA and CDR2 is YNFKEQ. The CDR3 region has the DNA TGTGCCAGCAGCCAAAATCTGGACAGAGGTCTGATACCCCTCCACTTT. Encoded protein: CASSQNLDRGLIPLHF.

This clonotype has ten or more counts. The chain combines TRBV5-1 with TRBJ2-5; possibly TRBD1 for D (5 bases). The J call may be in error: the DNA end matches TRBJ2-1 better. CDR1 SGHRS and CDR2 YFSETQ come from the germline V gene. There are 16 residues in the CDR3. The CDR3 sequence is CASSLGPFLDINEQFF. Here the CDR3 DNA reads TGCGCCAGCAGCTTGGGCCCCTTTTTGGACATTAATGAGCAGTTCTTC.

This chain links TRBV9 with TRBJ1-2; D is unresolved. Per germline, CDR1 SGDLS and CDR2 YYNGEE. The CDR3 contains 13 residues. The V gene lost 0 bases and the J gene lost 4 bases, with 7 bases spanning the gap. CDR3 DNA: TGTGCCAGCAGCGTAGTAGGTGGCTATGGCTACACCTTC. Translating gives CASSVVGGYGYTF.

This rearrangement joins TRBV25-1 to TRBJ2-1; TRBD1 agrees at 12 bases. CDR3 length: 13 amino acids. Germline CDR1 and CDR2: MGHDK and SYGVNS. Losses at the gene ends were 8 bases for V and 11 bases for J; bases not matched to a gene: 7. The CDR3 protein is CASRDRGRMKQFF. In DNA, the CDR3 is TGTGCCAGCCGGGACAGGGGGCGAATGAAGCAGTTCTTC.

This clonotype was found a few times. The chain joins TRBV2 to TRBJ1-2; D is perhaps TRBD1 (5 bases). The V gene's germline CDR1 is SNHLY and CDR2 FYNNEI. V was cut by 4 bases and J by 5 bases, with 8 bases left in between. The CDR3 spans 12 residues. Here the CDR3 reads CASSGEGYGYTF. The DNA of the CDR3 is TGTGCCAGCAGTGGTGAGGGGTATGGCTACACCTTC.

The chain carries TRBV3-1 and TRBJ2-7, with D tentatively TRBD2 (5 bases). CDR1 LGHDT and CDR2 YNNKEL come from the germline V gene (reference sequence). V lost 0 bases to trimming and J lost 5 bases, with 17 bases between them. The CDR3 has 16 amino acids. CDR3 sequence: CASSQEPTLGSHEQYF. The CDR3 DNA sequence: TGTGCCAGCAGCCAAGAACCCACCTTGGGGAGCCACGAGCAGTACTTC.

This clonotype was counted between two and nine times. The chain joins TRBV6-5 to TRBJ2-7, with 8 nucleotides matching TRBD2. CDR3 length: 16 amino acids. V lost 1 base, J lost 2 bases, and 7 bases stayed unmatched. Germline values: CDR1 MNHEY, CDR2 SVGAGI. Here the CDR3 DNA reads TGTGCCAGCAGTTACTACACTAGCGGTAGCACCTACGAGCAGTACTTC. Its protein is CASSYYTSGSTYEQYF.

The chain combines TRBV20-1 with TRBJ2-1, with 10 positions matching TRBD2. The CDR3 is made up of 14 amino acids. V lost 8 bases to trimming and J lost 1 base; unmatched junction nucleotides: 5. The germline gives CDR1 DFQATT, CDR2 SNEGSKA (reference sequence). The CDR3 sequence: CSRASGSSYNEQFF. DNA for the CDR3: TGCAGTCGAGCTAGCGGGAGTTCCTACAATGAGCAGTTCTTC.

This clonotype was recorded a few times. The chain couples TRBV29-1 to TRBJ1-1; D unclear. V was cut by 6 bases and J by 4 bases, with 9 bases left in between. This CDR3 is 11 amino acids long. Germline CDR1 SQVTM, CDR2 ANQGSEA. The CDR3 loop reads CSVEDITEAFF. DNA of the CDR3: TGCAGCGTCGAGGATATCACTGAAGCTTTCTTT.

A few counts support this clonotype. This rearrangement joins TRBV3-1 to TRBJ2-5; D is unclear. The closer fit of TRBJ2-7 to the DNA end suggests the J call may be wrong. Germline loops: CDR1 LGHDT, CDR2 YNNKEL (reference sequence). The CDR3 extends over 13 amino acids. Here the CDR3 DNA reads TGTGCCAGCAGCCAAGAGCCACGGAGCGAGCAGTACTTC. Amino acid sequence: CASSQEPRSEQYF.

This chain links TRBV13 with TRBJ1-6, with TRBD1 as a possible D gene (5 bases). This CDR3 spans 16 amino acids. Looked up from germline, CDR1 is PRHDT and CDR2 is FYEKMQ (reference sequence). V was shortened by 5 bases and J by 8 bases, with 19 bases between the two germline ends. In DNA, the CDR3 is TGTGCCAGCAGCCTCTGGGGGTCCGCCGGGGATTCACCCCTCCACTTT. Translating it yields CASSLWGSAGDSPLHF.

The CDR3 nucleotides read TGTGCCAGCAGCCAAGGGTCAAAAACTGAAGCTTTCTTT. This sequence encodes CASSQGSKTEAFF. This chain links TRBV3-1 with TRBJ1-1; D gene unclear. CDR3 size: 13 residues. Trimming shortened V by 1 base and J by 5 bases, and 8 bases separated the two germline ends. Per germline, CDR1 LGHDT and CDR2 YNNKEL (reference sequence).

The chain links TRBV5-5 to TRBJ2-1; D gene ambiguous. The assigned J gene may be wrong: the sequence end matches TRBJ2-7 better. The CDR3 consists of 12 residues. CDR1 is SGHKS and CDR2 is YYEKEE in the germline V gene (reference sequence). The CDR3 DNA is TGTGCCAGCAGCCGCACATCAGTCGAGCAGTACTTC. Protein product: CASSRTSVEQYF.

The chain has TRBV6-1 and TRBJ1-3, with D uncertain. Per the germline V gene, CDR1 is MNHNS and CDR2 is SASEGT. The V end lost 10 bases, the J end lost 4 bases, and 8 bases lay between the germline ends. This CDR3 has 11 amino acids. CDR3: CATPFGNTIYF. The CDR3 nucleotides are TGTGCCACACCCTTCGGAAACACCATATATTTT.

A few counts support this clonotype. This sequence joins TRBV5-1 and TRBJ2-3; D ambiguous. Trimming pared 0 bases from V and 7 bases from J, leaving 6 bases between. The CDR3 extends over 12 amino acids. Germline CDR1 SGHRS, CDR2 YFSETQ. DNA for the CDR3: TGCGCCAGCAGCTTGGACACTCATACGCAGTATTTT. It yields the protein CASSLDTHTQYF.

The J gene is TRBJ2-5, the V gene TRBV7-3, with TRBD2 matching over 7 bases. The J call may be wrong; the DNA end is better matched by TRBJ2-7. The CDR3 covers 15 residues. Germline V gene lookup returns CDR1 SGHTA and CDR2 FQGTGA. The DNA of the CDR3 is TGTGCCAGCAGCCCCCGGGGAGCGGGAAGCCACGAGCAGTACTTC. Amino acids: CASSPRGAGSHEQYF.

This clonotype has a handful of counts. A read error may explain this, as a much larger clone is one base away. The chain links TRBV29-1 to TRBJ1-2; no clear D gene. There are 11 residues in the CDR3. In germline, CDR1 is SQVTM, CDR2 ANQGSEA. The CDR3 coding sequence is TGCAGCGTTGAAGATAACTATGACTACACCTTC. This encodes CSVEDNYDYTF.

CDR3 sequence reads: CASSQDLMARHTQYF. CDR3 coding DNA: TGCGCCAGCAGCCAAGATCTAATGGCGAGGCACACGCAGTATTTT. This chain connects TRBV4-3 to TRBJ2-3; D not certain. Trimming removed 0 bases at V and 9 bases at J, with 16 bases between. The CDR3 runs to 15 residues. Germline V gene lookup returns CDR1 LGHNA and CDR2 YSLEER.

This clonotype was counted between two and nine times. The V gene is TRBV7-9, the J gene TRBJ1-5; D perhaps matches TRBD1 (5 bases). The CDR3 consists of 12 residues. Trimming shortened V by 4 bases and J by 9 bases, and 10 bases separated the two germline ends. Germline V gives CDR1 SEHNR, CDR2 FQNEAQ (reference sequence). In DNA, the CDR3 is TGTGCCAGCAGCTCAACGGGGGGGCCCCAGCATTTT. Residues: CASSSTGGPQHF.

This clonotype was picked up a small number of times. CDR3: CSVGLAGDNEQFF. In DNA form, the CDR3 reads TGCAGCGTTGGACTAGCGGGGGACAATGAGCAGTTCTTC. The chain carries TRBV29-1 and TRBJ2-1, with 12 bases fitting TRBD2. The J segment lost 5 bases and the V segment lost 4 bases, leaving 0 bases of the junction unmatched. Per germline, CDR1 SQVTM and CDR2 ANQGSEA. This CDR3 has 13 amino acids.

This clonotype occurred a few times. The V and J genes are TRBV29-1 and TRBJ1-2; D might be TRBD1 (5 bases). Germline V gives CDR1 SQVTM, CDR2 ANQGSEA. The V end was cut by 7 bases, the J end by 6 bases, with 15 bases between. The CDR3 has 12 amino acids. The CDR3 DNA reads TGCAGCGCTACCGACAGTTATCATGGCTACACCTTC. Residues: CSATDSYHGYTF.

This clonotype was seen a few times. The chain is built from TRBV12-3 or TRBV12-4 and TRBJ2-1; the D is unclear. This CDR3 comprises 14 residues. V lost 2 bases to trimming and J lost 8 bases, with 13 bases between them. CDR3 sequence: CASSLSLAGHEQFF. CDR3 DNA sequence: TGTGCCAGCAGTTTAAGTCTTGCCGGGCATGAGCAGTTCTTC.

The chain is built from TRBV25-1 and TRBJ1-1; D remains unclear. Between the trimmed V and J ends, which lost 1 base and 4 bases, there was a span of 10 bases. Germline V gene data show CDR1 as MGHDK and CDR2 as SYGVNS. CDR3 size: 14 residues. CDR3 sequence: CASSELTGGTEAFF. CDR3 coding DNA: TGTGCCAGCAGTGAATTGACGGGAGGCACTGAAGCTTTCTTT.

This clonotype showed up many times. This chain joins TRBV12-3 or TRBV12-4 and TRBJ1-2; TRBD1 matches 8 bases. The junction had 9 bases not matched to a gene; V was cut back by 6 bases and J by 6 bases. The CDR3 consists of 14 residues. This CDR3 reads CASRTEDRGHGYTF. The CDR3 DNA follows: TGTGCCAGCAGAACAGAAGACAGGGGTCATGGCTACACCTTC.

The chain links TRBV20-1 to TRBJ2-7; 10 nucleotides agree with TRBD2. The CDR3 runs to 15 residues. V lost 0 bases to trimming and J lost 9 bases; unmatched junction nucleotides: 11. The germline V gene encodes CDR1 DFQATT and CDR2 SNEGSKA (reference sequence). DNA for the CDR3: TGCAGTGCTAGAGATAGCGGGGGGAGTCTTCTCGGGCAGTACTTC. Amino acid sequence: CSARDSGGSLLGQYF.

This clonotype was seen just once. The gene calls are TRBV9 and TRBJ1-2; no definite D call. V dropped 1 base and J dropped 6 bases, with 16 bases sitting between them. In germline, CDR1 is SGDLS, CDR2 YYNGEE. The CDR3 loop spans 15 amino acids. CDR3 DNA: TGTGCCAGCAGCGTAAGGTCGGGAATGGGCGATGGCTACACCTTC. Residues: CASSVRSGMGDGYTF.

This clonotype has a handful of counts. The rearrangement uses TRBV24-1 and TRBJ2-5; D unclear. CDR1 and CDR2 from the germline V gene are KGHDR and SFDVKD. V lost 7 bases and J 1 base, leaving 9 bases between the germline ends. This CDR3 contains 13 residues. CDR3 coding DNA: TGTGCCACCAGGACATCGCTCCAAGAGACCCAGTACTTC. Translation gives CATRTSLQETQYF.